The 24 T cell receptor beta chains presented below share a single source sample, sequenced in a study of blood T cell repertoires in COVID-19. Repertoires were generated with immunoSEQ multiplex PCR, while TCRdb's copy carries only in-frame clones and drops some. The sample records 290,000 or so clones, 91% being singletons. Sequencing was done on a sample of peripheral blood. All receptors come from a woman aged 30 to 39 with COVID-19, enrolled during active disease.

This chain links TRBV5-1 with TRBJ2-3; 10 bases agree with TRBD1. This CDR3 spans 16 amino acids. V was clipped by 4 bases and J by 4 bases; unmatched bases: 9. CDR1 and CDR2 from the germline V gene are SGHRS and YFSETQ. The CDR3 sequence: CASSPGTGVNADTQYF. For the CDR3, the DNA is TGCGCCAGCAGCCCCGGGACAGGGGTTAATGCAGATACGCAGTATTTT.

The V gene is TRBV6-5, the J gene TRBJ2-3; 9 bases fit TRBD2. Losses at the gene ends were 7 bases for V and 2 bases for J; bases not matched to a gene: 7. This CDR3 is built from 15 residues. CDR1 is MNHEY, CDR2 SVGAGI, per germline. CDR3 loop: CASIRGGANTDTQYF. DNA for the CDR3: TGTGCCAGCATTCGCGGGGGGGCCAACACAGATACGCAGTATTTT.

The DNA for the CDR3 is TGTGCCAGCAGCCACCGACAGGGGCCCGATGAGCAGTTCTTC. This gives the protein CASSHRQGPDEQFF. This sequence joins TRBV5-4 and TRBJ2-1; TRBD1 matches at 8 bases. Losses at the gene ends were 4 bases for V and 8 bases for J; bases not matched to a gene: 8. The CDR3 loop spans 14 amino acids. The germline V gene has CDR1 SGHNT and CDR2 YYREEE (reference sequence).

This chain uses TRBV19 with TRBJ1-3, with D maybe TRBD1 (6 bases). The CDR3 contains 16 residues. Trimming cost V 5 bases and J 2 bases, with 16 bases left between them. Germline V gene data show CDR1 as LNHDA and CDR2 as SQIVND (reference sequence). The CDR3 DNA reads as TGTGCCAGTAGTCTCCCGCCACAGGGTCCTGGAAACACCATATATTTT. Translated: CASSLPPQGPGNTIYF.

Only one count was recorded for this clone. The rearrangement joins TRBV29-1 to TRBJ2-1; possible D gene TRBD1, 5 bases. CDR1 SQVTM and CDR2 ANQGSEA come from the germline V gene. This CDR3 spans 12 amino acids. The V gene lost 3 bases and the J gene lost 7 bases, with 10 bases spanning the gap. CDR3 loop: CSVDLQGNEQFF. The CDR3 coding sequence is TGCAGCGTTGATCTCCAGGGAAATGAGCAGTTCTTC.

The CDR3 DNA follows: TGTGCCAGCAGCCTCACAGACACTAACACTGAAGCTTTCTTT. It yields the protein CASSLTDTNTEAFF. The chain joins TRBV3-1 (or the pseudogene TRBV3-2) to TRBJ1-1, with no clear D. The CDR3 contains 14 residues. CDR1 LGHDT and CDR2 YNNKEL come from the germline V gene (reference sequence). Deletions cut 4 bases from V and 2 bases from J, with 11 bases between.

This sequence joins TRBV3-1 (or the pseudogene TRBV3-2) and TRBJ2-3; the D gene is possibly TRBD1 (5 bases). Germline V gene lookup returns CDR1 LGHDT and CDR2 YNNKEL (reference sequence). The ends were cut back, 4 bases at V and 2 bases at J, with 19 bases in the middle. The CDR3 runs to 17 residues. CDR3: CASSRSLDIGSTDTQYF. The CDR3, as DNA: TGTGCCAGCAGCCGTTCCTTGGACATTGGCTCCACAGATACGCAGTATTTT.

The V call is TRBV19, the J call TRBJ1-1; TRBD1 matches at 7 bases. This CDR3 comprises 16 residues. The germline gives CDR1 LNHDA, CDR2 SQIVND (reference sequence). The junction had 15 bases not matched to a gene; V was cut back by 8 bases and J by 3 bases. CDR3 nucleotides: TGTGCCAGTCGTGAAAGGGGGCAGGGTGGATACACTGAAGCTTTCTTT. Translating gives CASRERGQGGYTEAFF. The full variable domain, with the rest looked up from reference TRBV19 and TRBJ1-1, is DGGITQSPKYLFRKEGQNVTLSCEQNLNHDAMYWYRQDPGQGLRLIYYSQIVNDFQKGDIAEGYSVSREKKESFPLTVTSAQKNPTAFYLCASRERGQGGYTEAFFGQGTRLTVV.

This sequence joins TRBV27 and TRBJ1-1; D is ambiguous. CDR1 is MNHEY and CDR2 is SMNVEV in the germline V gene (reference sequence). The V end lost 2 bases, the J end lost 7 bases, and 14 bases lay between the germline ends. This CDR3 region has 14 residues. The CDR3 sequence: CASSLEAGRGEAFF. The DNA for the CDR3 is TGTGCCAGCAGTTTAGAGGCAGGACGGGGTGAAGCTTTCTTT.

The chain is built from TRBV19 and TRBJ2-1; 8 bases agree with TRBD1. J gave up 7 bases and V 3 bases, and 5 bases lay outside the gene matches. Germline V gene data show CDR1 as LNHDA and CDR2 as SQIVND (reference sequence). There are 14 residues in the CDR3. CDR3 DNA: TGTGCCAGTAGTATCCTACAGGGGGTGAATGAGCAGTTCTTC. It specifies CASSILQGVNEQFF.

The chain links TRBV12-1 to TRBJ1-5; the listed D gene, TRBD1, was not tested against the DNA. TRBV12-1 counts as a pseudogene. The CDR3 consists of 17 residues. CDR3 region: CASSAPGTGIGNQPQHF. As DNA, the CDR3 is TGTGCCAGCAGCGCACCCGGGACAGGAATAGGCAATCAGCCCCAGCATTTT.

The CDR3: CASSPSLPGNSNQPQHF. CDR3 bases: TGTGCCAGCAGCCCCTCCCTCCCAGGGAATAGCAATCAGCCCCAGCATTTT. The chain uses TRBV28 and TRBJ1-5, with a possible D match to TRBD1 (5 bases). The CDR3 length is 17 residues. Trimming shortened V by 6 bases and J by 0 bases, and 18 bases separated the two germline ends. Germline CDR1 reads MDHEN; CDR2 reads SYDVKM.

The chain combines TRBV5-1 with TRBJ2-1; perhaps TRBD2 as D (6 bases). Germline-derived CDR1 and CDR2 are SGHRS and YFSETQ. CDR3 length: 14 amino acids. V dropped 1 base and J dropped 9 bases, with 14 bases sitting between them. DNA of the CDR3: TGCGCCAGCAGCTTGTCGGGAGCCGGTAGTGAGCAGTTCTTC. As protein: CASSLSGAGSEQFF.

The V gene is TRBV5-4, the J gene TRBJ2-7; possibly TRBD2 for D (5 bases). V was clipped by 1 base and J by 5 bases, with 13 bases between them. Looked up from germline, CDR1 is SGHNT and CDR2 is YYREEE (reference sequence). The CDR3 runs to 14 residues. CDR3 protein: CASSLRDPIHEQYF. CDR3 bases: TGTGCCAGCAGCTTGCGGGATCCGATTCACGAGCAGTACTTC.

Comments on this clone: Other DNA sequences within the sample encode an identical CDR3. The chain is built from TRBV30 and TRBJ1-1, with D perhaps TRBD1 (5 bases). Trimming took 0 bases from V and 1 from J, leaving 9 bases between them. CDR1 is GTSNPN, CDR2 SVGIG, per germline (reference sequence). This CDR3 has 14 amino acids. CDR3 amino acids: CAWSVGGTNTEAFF. CDR3 DNA sequence: TGTGCCTGGAGTGTGGGGGGTACGAACACTGAAGCTTTCTTT.

This sequence joins TRBV18 and TRBJ1-4, with D perhaps matching TRBD1 (6 bases). Trimming shortened V by 3 bases and J by 5 bases, and 7 bases separated the two germline ends. Germline assignment: CDR1 KGHSH and CDR2 LQKENI. The CDR3 totals 13 residues. The CDR3 sequence: CASSPQGNEKLFF. DNA of the CDR3: TGTGCCAGCTCACCGCAGGGGAATGAAAAACTGTTTTTT.

J is TRBJ2-1 and V is TRBV10-2, with D possibly TRBD2 on 6 matching bases. The CDR3 has 16 amino acids. V lost 0 bases, J lost 0 bases, and 9 bases lay in between. The germline CDR1 and CDR2 sequences are WSHSY and SAAADI. The CDR3 protein is CASSESGGRSYNEQFF. CDR3 bases: TGCGCCAGCAGTGAGTCGGGGGGACGCTCCTACAATGAGCAGTTCTTC.

The chain's CDR3 is CASSPWEVDEQFF. The CDR3 DNA sequence: TGTGCCAGCAGCCCCTGGGAGGTTGATGAGCAGTTCTTC. The chain couples TRBV27 to TRBJ2-1; a possible D gene is TRBD2 (6 bases). Trimming took 6 bases from V and 8 from J, leaving 14 bases between them. The germline V gene has CDR1 MNHEY and CDR2 SMNVEV (reference sequence). The CDR3 sequence is 13 residues long.

V is TRBV27 and J is TRBJ1-6; 7 nucleotides line up with TRBD1. This CDR3 is 18 amino acids long. The J segment lost 8 bases and the V segment lost 3 bases, leaving 16 bases of the junction unmatched. Germline V gene lookup returns CDR1 MNHEY and CDR2 SMNVEV (reference sequence). CDR3 in amino acids: CASSFTAGGSLLDSPLHF. DNA of the CDR3: TGTGCCAGCAGTTTCACGGCAGGGGGATCTCTTCTAGATTCACCCCTCCACTTT.

The count of this clone is one. The chain is built from TRBV30 and TRBJ1-6; 7 nucleotides agree with TRBD1. CDR1 is GTSNPN and CDR2 is SVGIG in the germline V gene (reference sequence). This CDR3 has 14 residues. V lost 0 bases, J lost 8 bases, and 4 bases stayed unmatched. The CDR3 reads CAWSVRQGYSPLHF. DNA for the CDR3: TGTGCCTGGAGTGTACGACAGGGTTATTCACCCCTCCACTTT. Full variable domain (outside the CDR3, taken from reference TRBV30 and TRBJ1-6): SQTIHQWPATLVQPVGSPLSLECTVEGTSNPNLYWYRQAAGRGLQLLFYSVGIGQISSEVPQNLSASRPQDRQFILSSKKLLLSDSGFYLCAWSVRQGYSPLHFGNGTRLTVT.

The chain has TRBV5-6 and TRBJ2-1, with D possibly matching TRBD2 (6 bases). V shed 4 bases and J shed 2 bases, with 13 bases lying between them. The CDR3 is 15 amino acids. The germline CDR1 and CDR2 sequences are SGHDT and YYEEEE. The chain's CDR3 is CASSTGTGPYNEQFF. In DNA form, the CDR3 reads TGTGCCAGCAGCACCGGGACTGGACCCTACAATGAGCAGTTCTTC. The entire variable domain, with the rest obtained from reference TRBV5-6 and TRBJ2-1, is as follows: DAGVTQSPTHLIKTRGQQVTLRCSPKSGHDTVSWYQQALGQGPQFIFQYYEEEERQRGNFPDRFSGHQFPNYSSELNVNALLLGDSALYLCASSTGTGPYNEQFFGPGTRLTVL.

The count of this clone is one. The V gene is TRBV3-1 (or the pseudogene TRBV3-2), the J gene TRBJ2-7, with 10 bases aligning to TRBD2. The CDR3 sequence is 15 residues long. V trimming: 2 bases; J trimming: 7 bases; junction bases outside the gene matches: 8. Looked up from germline, CDR1 is LGHDT and CDR2 is YNNKEL (reference sequence). CDR3 residues: CASSQRLAGLMEQYF. In DNA form, the CDR3 reads TGTGCCAGCAGCCAAAGACTAGCGGGCCTTATGGAGCAGTACTTC.

The chain uses TRBV29-1 and TRBJ1-1; D possibly corresponds to TRBD1 (6 bases). Germline V lookup: CDR1 SQVTM, CDR2 ANQGSEA. The CDR3 has 13 amino acids. V was clipped by 6 bases and J by 6 bases, with 17 bases between them. The CDR3 here is CSVGRGEEAEAFF. For the CDR3, the DNA is TGCAGCGTAGGCAGGGGCGAAGAGGCTGAAGCTTTCTTT.

This chain uses TRBV2 with TRBJ1-1; D is uncertain. V was trimmed by 8 bases and J by 4 bases, leaving 17 bases between them. The germline gives CDR1 SNHLY, CDR2 FYNNEI. The CDR3 is made up of 14 amino acids. The CDR3 DNA follows: TGTGCCAGCGGAGGAGCAGGTTTATCCACTGAAGCTTTCTTT. Translation gives CASGGAGLSTEAFF.